These T cell receptor beta chains were read from a single sample in a study of shared clonotypes between healthy human individuals. TCRdb's copy holds only in-frame clones and misses some; the assay was immunoSEQ multiplex PCR. The sample has 1,400,000 or so clones, just under 99% seen once; the top ten hold roughly 0.36%. Source material: naive CD4+ T cells sorted from blood. The source of these receptors is a man under 40 in good health. Both conserved end residues are part of each CDR3. A D gene is named only where the DNA matches it firmly. Some rows have no size entry. The others give once, few or many, or a class for an expanded clone.

>TRBJ2-7|TRBD2|.|TRBV5-1
TGCGCCAGCAGCTTGATTGGGACTAGCGGCCACGAGCAGTACTTC
CASSLIGTSGHEQYF
>TRBJ1-3|TRBD1|.|TRBV19
TGTGCCAGTAGTCCGACAGGGGTCCCTGGAAACACCATATATTTT
CASSPTGVPGNTIYF
>TRBJ2-7|TRBD2|.|TRBV7-2
TGTGCCAGCAGCTTAGGCGGGACTAGCGGAATTTACGAGCAGTACTTC
CASSLGGTSGIYEQYF
>TRBJ1-1|TRBD1|.|TRBV5-1
TGCGCCAGCAGCCCACAGGGGAGGGAGACTGAAGCTTTCTTT
CASSPQGRETEAFF
>TRBJ2-5|TRBD2|.|TRBV28
TGTGCCAGCAGTTTAGGGGTTAGGGACTACACAAGAGGGACCCAGTACTTC
CASSLGVRDYTRGTQYF
>TRBJ1-2|.|.|TRBV28
TGTGCCAGCAGTTTACTCCAGCCTTATGGCTACACCTTC
CASSLLQPYGYTF
>TRBJ1-5|TRBD1|.|TRBV30
TGTGCCTGGAGTGTACTCGGACAGGGGGATCAGCCCCAGCATTTT
CAWSVLGQGDQPQHF
>TRBJ2-5|TRBD2|once|TRBV5-6
TGTGCCAGCAGCTTATCCCTAGCGGGAGTCATGGAGACCCAGTACTTC
CASSLSLAGVMETQYF
>TRBJ2-2|TRBD2|.|TRBV5-1
TGCGCCAGCAGCCCCTACGGGGGGGAAGCGAACACCGGGGAGCTGTTTTTT
CASSPYGGEANTGELFF
>TRBJ2-7|TRBD2|.|TRBV9
TGTGCCAGCAGCCTAGACGGGGGGGAGCAGTACTTC
CASSLDGGEQYF
>TRBJ2-1|TRBD2|.|TRBV9
TGTGCCAGCAGCGGACTAGCGGCATCGTACAATGAGCAGTTCTTC
CASSGLAASYNEQFF
>TRBJ1-1|.|.|TRBV2
TGTGCCAGCTACCCCGGGAGGAACACTGAAGCTTTCTTT
CASYPGRNTEAFF
>TRBJ2-7|TRBD1|.|TRBV5-1
TGCGCCAGCCGCCCGACAGGGGGTATGGTGAACGAGCAGTACTTC
CASRPTGGMVNEQYF
>TRBJ1-1|.|.|TRBV28
TGTGCCAGCAGTACCGACGGGGGTGAAGCTTTCTTT
CASSTDGGEAFF
>TRBJ2-7|.|.|TRBV6-1
TGTGCCAGCACTAAGGGGGCTAGCGGCTCCTACGAGCAGTACTTC
CASTKGASGSYEQYF
>TRBJ2-5|TRBD2|.|TRBV28
TGTGCCAGCAGTCCGGGGGGTGAGGGGAAAGAGACCCAGTACTTC
CASSPGGEGKETQYF
>TRBJ2-7|.|.|TRBV27
TGTGCCAGCAGTGCGGAGGGTCCCACCTACGAGCAGTACTTC
CASSAEGPTYEQYF
>TRBJ2-2|.|.|TRBV6-1
TGTGCCAGCAGTCGACAGCACACCGGGGAGCTGTTTTTT
CASSRQHTGELFF
>TRBJ2-1|TRBD1|.|TRBV6-1
TGTGCCAGCACTAAGGACAGGGTTCGTGAGAATGAGCAGTTCTTC
CASTKDRVRENEQFF
>TRBJ1-1|.|.|TRBV7-3
TGTGCCAGCAGCCCGCAGTTGAACACTGAAGCTTTCTTT
CASSPQLNTEAFF
>TRBJ2-7|.|once|TRBV5-4
TGTGCCAGCAGCTCCCCAGGAACATACGAGCAGTACTTC
CASSSPGTYEQYF
>TRBJ1-1|.|few|TRBV5-1
TGCGCCAGCAGCTTGGCCCCAGGGGCGCGTAACCGGGCTTTCTTT
CASSLAPGARNRAFF
>TRBJ1-2|.|.|TRBV27
TGTGTCAGCAGTTTGCGGGACGGCTATGGCTACACCTTC
CVSSLRDGYGYTF
>TRBJ2-3|TRBD2|.|TRBV29-1
TGCAGCGTGCAAAAACCCGGGACTAGCGCCGAATCGATCGATACGCAGTATTTT
CSVQKPGTSAESIDTQYF
>TRBJ2-7|TRBD2|.|TRBV5-1
TGCGCCAGCTACCCTCGCCCACTAGCGGGAGTTCCCTACGAGCAGTACTTC
CASYPRPLAGVPYEQYF
>TRBJ1-1|.|.|TRBV28
TGTGCCAGCAGTTTAATCCGGGCTGAAGCTTTCTTT
CASSLIRAEAFF
>TRBJ2-5|TRBD1|.|TRBV5-5
TGTGCCAGCGAGTGGACAGGGGGCGGGGAGACCCAGTACTTC
CASEWTGGGETQYF
>TRBJ2-5|.|.|TRBV29-1
TGCAGCGGGGAGAGGGGTCAAGAGACCCAGTACTTC
CSGERGQETQYF
>TRBJ1-1|.|once|TRBV18
TGTGCCAGCTCACCACTGGGCCTGAACACTGAAGCTTTCTTT
CASSPLGLNTEAFF
>TRBJ1-2|.|.|TRBV10-3
TGTGCCATCAGTGAGTCGAGTCGGATTAACTATGGCTACACCTTC
CAISESSRINYGYTF
>TRBJ2-5|.|.|TRBV6-5
TGTGCCAGCAGTTACGGCAGGAAAGAGACCCAGTACTTC
CASSYGRKETQYF
>TRBJ2-3|TRBD1|.|TRBV30
TGTGCCTGGAGTGTAGGGGGCCCCCCGGATACGCAGTATTTT
CAWSVGGPPDTQYF
>TRBJ1-5|.|.|TRBV25-1
TGTGCCAGCAGTGACATCGGTAATCAGCCCCAGCATTTT
CASSDIGNQPQHF
>TRBJ2-7|TRBD2|.|TRBV7-2
TGTGCCAGCGGATCCGGATACACTAGCGGGACTAGATGGGACTACGAGCAGTACTTC
CASGSGYTSGTRWDYEQYF
>TRBJ2-1|.|.|TRBV15
TGTGCCACCGGTCTGGGTCCGAGCTCCTACAATGAGCAGTTCTTC
CATGLGPSSYNEQFF
>TRBJ2-3|TRBD2|.|TRBV6-5
TGTGCCAGCAGTCGGCCAGCGGGGCTTAATACGCAGTATTTT
CASSRPAGLNTQYF
>TRBJ2-7|TRBD2|.|TRBV11-1
TGTGCCAGCAGCGCCGGCGCTAGCGGGCAGTGCTTC
CASSAGASGQCF